Presented here are 30 T cell receptor beta chains from one specimen sequenced in a study of CD8 T cells in Susac syndrome. Random hexamers were used to reverse transcribe an amount of about 0.45 to 1 ug RNA. TCRdb reanalysed the immunoSEQ multiplex PCR reads using MiXCR and keeps one entry per CDR3 protein. The sample has tens of thousands of distinct CDR3 sequences, roughly 95% seen once. What was sequenced was CD4+ T cells from PBMCs. The receptor source for this set is a human donor with multiple sclerosis.

The rearrangement joins TRBV24-1 to TRBJ2-1, with unresolved D. This CDR3 is 13 amino acids long. From germline, CDR1 is KGHDR and CDR2 SFDVKD. The V end lost 1 base, the J end lost 10 bases, and 10 bases lay between the germline ends. CDR3 loop: CATSDFGSPEQFF. The CDR3 DNA reads TGTGCCACCAGTGATTTCGGCAGCCCCGAGCAGTTCTTC.

The chain employs TRBV12-3 or TRBV12-4 and TRBJ1-2; D uncertain. The CDR3 spans 16 residues. V lost 5 bases and J lost 4, with 20 bases in between. CDR3 nucleotide sequence: TGTGCCAGCAGTCCTTTTAGGGCACCCCGGGGCTATGGCTACACCTTC. The encoded protein is CASSPFRAPRGYGYTF.

This chain connects TRBV28 to TRBJ2-3; the D gene is possibly TRBD1 (5 bases). Germline CDR1 reads MDHEN; CDR2 reads SYDVKM. The CDR3 is 14 residues long. V gave up 3 bases and J gave up 6 bases, with 13 bases separating them. The CDR3 DNA follows: TGTGCCAGCAGTTTCCAGGGAAAATGGGATACGCAGTATTTT. Amino acids: CASSFQGKWDTQYF.

The chain couples TRBV5-6 to TRBJ2-1, with D perhaps given as TRBD1 or TRBD2 (5 bases each). Trimming left V 0 bases short and J 9 bases short, with 13 bases between. This CDR3 region has 14 residues. Germline V gene sequence: CDR1 SGHDT, CDR2 YYEEEE. DNA for the CDR3: TGTGCCAGCAGCTTGGCCGGGACCTACCCTGAGCAGTTCTTC. Translating gives CASSLAGTYPEQFF.

CDR3 bases: TGTGCCAGTAGTATGCCGGGACAGGGGACATACGAGCAGTACTTC. Its protein is CASSMPGQGTYEQYF. The chain has TRBV19 and TRBJ2-7; 10 bases agree with TRBD1. Per germline, CDR1 LNHDA and CDR2 SQIVND (reference sequence). After removal of 3 bases from V and 4 bases from J, the junction contained 6 bases not matched to a gene. The CDR3 has 15 residues.

The chain recombines TRBV7-2 with TRBJ1-6, with D hard to call. The germline V gene has CDR1 SGHTA and CDR2 FQGNSA. The ends were cut back, 1 base at V and 8 bases at J, with 12 bases in the middle. This CDR3 has 15 residues. The CDR3 is CASSLEGALDSPLHF. The CDR3 DNA is TGTGCCAGCAGCTTAGAGGGCGCACTCGATTCACCCCTCCACTTT. Together with reference TRBV7-2 and TRBJ1-6, the CDR3 gives the full variable domain: GAGVSQSPSNKVTEKGKDVELRCDPISGHTALYWYRQSLGQGLEFLIYFQGNSAPDKSGLPSDRFSAERTGGSVSTLTIQRTQQEDSAVYLCASSLEGALDSPLHFGNGTRLTVT.

CDR3 residues: CASSIRRGAEAFF. CDR3 nucleotides: TGTGCCAGTAGTATTAGACGAGGGGCTGAAGCTTTCTTT. The chain is built from TRBV19 and TRBJ1-1, with D possibly matching TRBD1 (5 bases). CDR1 LNHDA and CDR2 SQIVND come from the germline V gene (reference sequence). Trimming left V 3 bases short and J 6 bases short, with 11 bases between. The CDR3 extends over 13 amino acids.

The chain recombines TRBV7-2 with TRBJ2-5; 9 nucleotides match TRBD2. The CDR3 loop spans 14 amino acids. CDR1 is SGHTA and CDR2 is FQGNSA in the germline V gene. The ends lost 2 bases at V and 4 bases at J; junction bases unmatched: 2. The CDR3 region has the DNA TGTGCCAGCAGCTTATCGCGGGGGGGAGAGACCCAGTACTTC. It specifies CASSLSRGGETQYF.

The rearrangement links TRBV5-1 to TRBJ2-3, with D possibly being TRBD2 (6 bases). CDR3 length equals 13 residues. The V end lost 3 bases, the J end lost 6 bases, and 11 bases lay between the germline ends. In germline, CDR1 is SGHRS, CDR2 YFSETQ. The CDR3 DNA sequence: TGCGCCAGCAGCTCGTTAGCGGCCGATACGCAGTATTTT. Protein: CASSSLAADTQYF.

This chain joins TRBV12-3 or TRBV12-4 and TRBJ2-5; TRBD1 aligns across 10 bases. The ends lost 6 bases at V and 5 bases at J; junction bases unmatched: 9. The CDR3 length is 15 residues. This chain's CDR3 is CASRAKTGGRETQYF. The CDR3 DNA sequence: TGTGCCAGCAGGGCGAAGACAGGGGGCAGGGAGACCCAGTACTTC.

The J gene is TRBJ2-7, the V gene TRBV10-3; no firm D call. Trimming pared 2 bases from V and 5 bases from J, leaving 4 bases between. This CDR3 is built from 11 residues. CDR1 and CDR2 (germline): ENHRY, SYGVKD. The CDR3 is CAISEGNEQYF. DNA of the CDR3: TGTGCCATCAGTGAGGGAAACGAGCAGTACTTC.

The chain uses TRBV7-2 and TRBJ2-7; TRBD2 matches 9 bases. The V and J ends lost 6 bases and 0 bases, in that order; junction bases with no gene match: 9. The CDR3 contains 16 residues. CDR1 SGHTA and CDR2 FQGNSA come from the germline V gene. The CDR3 sequence: CASSPGTSILSYEQYF. The CDR3 DNA sequence: TGTGCCAGCAGTCCCGGGACTAGCATACTCTCCTACGAGCAGTACTTC.

The rearrangement joins TRBV11-2 to TRBJ2-5; 8 bases are shared with TRBD2. V was pared by 1 base and J by 2 bases, with 15 bases of the junction left unmatched. This CDR3 region has 19 residues. CDR1 and CDR2 (germline): SGHAT, FQNNGV. The CDR3 here is CASSLARGAGAARQETQYF. CDR3 DNA: TGTGCCAGCAGCTTAGCGCGGGGGGCCGGGGCTGCCCGACAAGAGACCCAGTACTTC.

This chain joins TRBV2 and TRBJ1-1, with a tentative D call TRBD1 (6 bases). Trimming left V 7 bases short and J 4 bases short, with 22 bases between. This CDR3 region has 16 residues. The germline V gene has CDR1 SNHLY and CDR2 FYNNEI. The CDR3 DNA follows: TGTGCCAGCACCTCACACGCTAAGGGGGGGAGCACTGAAGCTTTCTTT. This sequence encodes CASTSHAKGGSTEAFF.

In this sample, this clonotype turned up once. The V call is TRBV25-1, the J call TRBJ2-2, with a possible D match to TRBD2 (5 bases). There are 13 residues in the CDR3. CDR1 and CDR2 (germline): MGHDK, SYGVNS. V lost 2 bases and J 5 bases, leaving 6 bases between the germline ends. The CDR3: CASSERRTGELFF. The CDR3 nucleotides read TGTGCCAGCAGTGAAAGGAGGACCGGGGAGCTGTTTTTT.

The chain couples TRBV10-3 to TRBJ2-1; TRBD2 might be the D (5 bases). With 6 bases removed from V and 7 bases from J, the gap between germline ends came to 13 bases. Germline CDR1 ENHRY, CDR2 SYGVKD. This CDR3 spans 13 amino acids. The CDR3 region has the DNA TGTGCCATCAGCATGAAAGCGGAGAATGAGCAGTTCTTC. Its translation is CAISMKAENEQFF.

The J gene is TRBJ2-5, the V gene TRBV3-1, with D possibly called TRBD1 or TRBD2 (5 bases each). This CDR3 has 15 amino acids. V was shortened by 8 bases and J by 1 base, with 17 bases between the two germline ends. CDR1 LGHDT and CDR2 YNNKEL come from the germline V gene (reference sequence). The CDR3 coding sequence is TGTGCCAGCTCTAGCTGGAGAGGGACCCAAGAGACCCAGTACTTC. Translated, it gives CASSSWRGTQETQYF.

The gene calls are TRBV18 and TRBJ2-7, with D possibly being TRBD1 (6 bases). V lost 2 bases to trimming and J lost 6 bases, with 14 bases between them. Germline V gives CDR1 KGHSH, CDR2 LQKENI. This CDR3 comprises 14 residues. The DNA for the CDR3 is TGTGCCAGCTCACCAGAAACAGGGATGGCCGAGCAGTACTTC. This codes for CASSPETGMAEQYF. Using reference TRBV18 and TRBJ2-7 for the parts outside the CDR3, the full variable domain is NAGVMQNPRHLVRRRGQEARLRCSPMKGHSHVYWYRQLPEEGLKFMVYLQKENIIDESGMPKERFSAEFPKEGPSILRIQQVVRGDSAAYFCASSPETGMAEQYFGPGTRLTVT.

The V and J genes are TRBV28 and TRBJ1-3, with D maybe TRBD1 (6 bases). With 4 bases removed from V and 6 bases from J, the gap between germline ends came to 10 bases. Germline V gene sequence: CDR1 MDHEN, CDR2 SYDVKM. The CDR3 length is 13 residues. The CDR3 sequence: CASSWTAENTIYF. The CDR3 DNA reads as TGTGCCAGCAGTTGGACAGCTGAAAACACCATATATTTT.

CDR3 loop: CASSFGDGFYGYTF. For the CDR3, the DNA is TGCGCCAGCAGCTTTGGGGACGGATTCTATGGCTACACCTTC. The chain uses TRBV5-1 and TRBJ1-2; a weak D match, TRBD1 (5 bases). V was cut by 2 bases and J by 4 bases, with 12 bases left in between. The CDR3 runs 14 residues. Looked up from germline, CDR1 is SGHRS and CDR2 is YFSETQ. The full variable domain, rest sourced from reference TRBV5-1 and TRBJ1-2, is KAGVTQTPRYLIKTRGQQVTLSCSPISGHRSVSWYQQTPGQGLQFLFEYFSETQRNKGNFPGRFSGRQFSNSRSEMNVSTLELGDSALYLCASSFGDGFYGYTFGSGTRLTVV.

The V gene is TRBV7-8, the J gene TRBJ1-5; D is unclear. Trimming removed 8 bases from V and 2 bases from J, with 19 bases in between. Germline CDR1 SGHVS, CDR2 FQNEAQ. There are 16 residues in the CDR3. This CDR3 reads CASLPEEGRRNQPQHF. The CDR3 nucleotides read TGTGCCAGCCTCCCCGAGGAGGGCCGGCGCAATCAGCCCCAGCATTTT.

The gene calls are TRBV19 and TRBJ1-5; D is undetermined. The ends were cut back, 6 bases at V and 4 bases at J, with 10 bases in the middle. The CDR3 contains 13 residues. Germline V gene sequence: CDR1 LNHDA, CDR2 SQIVND (reference sequence). The chain's CDR3 is CASRMTGNQPQHF. DNA for the CDR3: TGTGCCAGTAGAATGACGGGGAATCAGCCCCAGCATTTT.

This chain connects TRBV3-1 to TRBJ1-6, with 9 bases lining up with TRBD1. After removal of 4 bases from V and 5 bases from J, the junction contained 3 bases not matched to a gene. CDR3 length: 15 residues. Germline V lookup: CDR1 LGHDT, CDR2 YNNKEL (reference sequence). The CDR3 bases are TGTGCCAGCAGCCTAGGGGACAGGGATAATTCACCCCTCCACTTT. The encoded protein is CASSLGDRDNSPLHF.

CDR3 loop: CASSSGLAGVRYEQYF. The CDR3 nucleotides read TGTGCCAGCAGTTCCGGACTAGCGGGGGTTAGGTACGAGCAGTACTTC. The rearrangement links TRBV12-3 or TRBV12-4 to TRBJ2-7; 13 bases line up with TRBD2. The trim removed 4 bases at V and 4 bases at J, leaving 7 bases unmatched. This CDR3 region has 16 residues.

The V and J genes are TRBV5-1 and TRBJ2-5; D is uncertain. Looked up from germline, CDR1 is SGHRS and CDR2 is YFSETQ. Deletions cut 0 bases from V and 5 bases from J, with 17 bases between. CDR3 length: 16 amino acids. CDR3 sequence (DNA): TGCGCCAGCAGCTTGGGGACGAATCCCGCTACTGAGACCCAGTACTTC. As protein: CASSLGTNPATETQYF. Filled out from reference TRBV5-1 and TRBJ2-5, the complete variable domain reads KAGVTQTPRYLIKTRGQQVTLSCSPISGHRSVSWYQQTPGQGLQFLFEYFSETQRNKGNFPGRFSGRQFSNSRSEMNVSTLELGDSALYLCASSLGTNPATETQYFGPGTRLLVL.

This clonotype was observed a few times. The chain uses TRBV29-1 and TRBJ2-7; possible D gene TRBD2, 6 bases. The CDR3 runs 11 residues. The V gene's germline CDR1 is SQVTM and CDR2 ANQGSEA. Between the trimmed V and J ends, which lost 3 bases and 6 bases, there was a span of 9 bases. The CDR3 spells CSVDRGAEQYF. The CDR3 region has the DNA TGCAGCGTTGATCGCGGGGCCGAGCAGTACTTC.

The chain is built from TRBV5-1 and TRBJ1-6; D is unresolved. V was clipped by 0 bases and J by 0 bases, with 4 bases between them. Germline values: CDR1 SGHRS, CDR2 YFSETQ. The CDR3 is 15 residues long. The CDR3, as DNA: TGCGCCAGCAGCTTGGACAGCTCCTATAATTCACCCCTCCACTTT. This gives the protein CASSLDSSYNSPLHF.

This chain connects TRBV20-1 to TRBJ1-6; 7 bases match TRBD1. The CDR3 spans 15 residues. With 1 base clipped from V and 7 bases from J, the junction kept 7 bases outside the gene matches. CDR1 DFQATT and CDR2 SNEGSKA come from the germline V gene (reference sequence). CDR3: CSARAGGWDNSPLHF. The CDR3 DNA is TGCAGTGCTAGAGCAGGGGGTTGGGACAATTCACCCCTCCACTTT.

V is TRBV9 and J is TRBJ2-5, with 7 bases that match TRBD2. The V and J ends lost 2 bases and 9 bases, in that order; junction bases with no gene match: 4. This CDR3 region has 12 residues. Looked up from germline, CDR1 is SGDLS and CDR2 is YYNGEE. The CDR3 here is CASSVVGGAQYF. The CDR3 DNA reads as TGTGCCAGCAGCGTGGTGGGAGGGGCCCAGTACTTC.

This clonotype was seen only once. In DNA form, the CDR3 reads TGTGCCAGCTCTACCCGGGTGGCGGCCTACAATGAGCAGTTCTTC. This translates into CASSTRVAAYNEQFF. The genes are TRBV12-3 or TRBV12-4 and TRBJ2-1, with D unclear. With 8 bases removed from V and 2 bases from J, the gap between germline ends came to 16 bases. CDR3 length equals 15 residues.